This T cell receptor (beta chain) was captured in a study of identical twins. Findings and caveats of the study: High-abundance cord blood beta clonotypes had fewer insertions; memory repertoires showed none. Twin pairs had excess sharing that was weaker in beta out-of-frame sequences. It was out-of-frame TCR alpha sharing in monozygotic twins that models underestimated. The authors noted that invariant MAIT and iNKT cells could partly confound zero-insertion analyses.

V trimming: 5 bases; J trimming: 7 bases; junction bases outside the gene matches: 12. This CDR3 is 17 amino acids long. Germline V CDR1 and CDR2: SEHNR, FQNEAQ (reference sequence). With respect to this clonotype: Its antigen is undetermined.

One entry per CDR3 protein results from TCRdb running MiXCR on the 5' RACE reads. The profile shows 450,000 to 650,000 distinct CDR3 sequences, approximately 16% of them singletons. In addition, the sample was reused for a study of yellow fever vaccine responses in identical twins.

Specimen: CD4+ T cells sorted from blood. The gene calls are TRBV7-9 and TRBJ2-1; TRBD2 matches at 12 bases. The origin of this receptor is a woman between 18 and 29 years old in good health. In nucleotides, the CDR3 is TGTGCCAGCAGCCGGGGGGGACTAGCGGGCGCCAGTAATGAGCAGTTCTTC. It codes for CASSRGGLAGASNEQFF.